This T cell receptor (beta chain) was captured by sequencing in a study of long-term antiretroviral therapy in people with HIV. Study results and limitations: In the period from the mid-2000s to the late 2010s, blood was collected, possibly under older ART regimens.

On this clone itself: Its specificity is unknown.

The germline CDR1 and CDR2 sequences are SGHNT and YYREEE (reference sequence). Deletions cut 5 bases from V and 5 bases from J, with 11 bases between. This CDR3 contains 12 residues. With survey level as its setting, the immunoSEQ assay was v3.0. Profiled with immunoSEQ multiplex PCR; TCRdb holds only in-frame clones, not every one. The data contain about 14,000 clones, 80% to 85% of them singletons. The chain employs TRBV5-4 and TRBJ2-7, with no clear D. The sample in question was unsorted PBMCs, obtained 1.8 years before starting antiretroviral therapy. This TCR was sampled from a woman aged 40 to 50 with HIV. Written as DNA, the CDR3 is TGTGCCAGCAGTACGGACGCAAACGAGCAGTACTTC. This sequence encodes CASSTDANEQYF.